The T cell receptor beta chain described here comes from a study of CD8+ T cells in alopecia areata. Sequencing relied on a cDNA template that was reverse transcribed from extracted RNA. TCRdb keeps only in-frame clones here, not all; method: immunoSEQ multiplex PCR. The sample includes some 180,000 clones, roughly 60% of them seen just once. The CDR3 covers 14 residues. Germline V lookup: CDR1 SGHTA, CDR2 FQGNSA. Germline trimming cut 5 bases from V and 5 bases from J; bases unmatched to any gene: 9. The chain combines TRBV7-2 with TRBJ2-7, with 7 bases lining up with TRBD1. This TCR derives from a human donor with alopecia areata. The specimen comprised CD4+ T cells sorted from blood, sampled at week 0. CDR3 DNA sequence: TGTGCCAGCAGCCCCCAGACAGGGCCGAACGAGCAGTACTTC. As protein: CASSPQTGPNEQYF.